This T cell receptor (beta chain) is from a study of shared clonotypes between healthy human individuals. Study-level points and caveats: Estimated richness values were generally larger in naive subsets than in memory subsets.

Profiled with immunoSEQ multiplex PCR; TCRdb holds only in-frame clones, not every one. The table includes around 2.3 million clones, approximately 96% detected once. As to this clone: No antigen is known for it.

V was pared by 3 bases and J by 8 bases, with 6 bases of the junction left unmatched. CDR3 length: 12 residues. Per the germline V gene, CDR1 is SQVTM and CDR2 is ANQGSEA. The TCR was taken from a man aged 18-30 years in good health. The sample consisted of naive CD4+ T cells sorted from blood. Sample subset: CD45RA+ positively selected. The rearrangement joins TRBV29-1 to TRBJ1-2, with 7 nucleotides matching TRBD1. CDR3 in DNA: TGCAGCGTTGATAAGGGGGCGGGAGGCTACACCTTC. The encoded protein is CSVDKGAGGYTF.